This TCR beta chain was found in a study of ipilimumab plus nivolumab after autologous stem cell transplantation. Sequenced by immunoSEQ multiplex PCR; TCRdb stores in-frame clones only, minus some. Of about 43,000 clones in the sample, 88% are singletons; the top ten hold 0.7% to 0.95%. V was pared by 8 bases and J by 5 bases, with 6 bases of the junction left unmatched. The CDR3 is 15 residues long. Germline assignment: CDR1 SNHLY and CDR2 FYNNEI. The chain links TRBV2 to TRBJ2-2; TRBD2 matches 12 bases. Sequences were derived from PBMCs, sampled in a trial of ipilimumab plus nivolumab as post-transplant consolidation. This TCR was recovered from a male donor with multiple myeloma. CDR3 sequence reads: CASGLAGLLTGELFF. DNA of the CDR3: TGTGCCAGCGGACTAGCGGGGCTCTTAACCGGGGAGCTGTTTTTT. The whole variable domain, filled in from reference TRBV2 and TRBJ2-2, reads EPEVTQTPSHQVTQMGQEVILRCVPISNHLYFYWYRQILGQKVEFLVSFYNNEISEKSEIFDDQFSVERPDGSNFTLKIRSTKLEDSAMYFCASGLAGLLTGELFFGEGSRLTVL.